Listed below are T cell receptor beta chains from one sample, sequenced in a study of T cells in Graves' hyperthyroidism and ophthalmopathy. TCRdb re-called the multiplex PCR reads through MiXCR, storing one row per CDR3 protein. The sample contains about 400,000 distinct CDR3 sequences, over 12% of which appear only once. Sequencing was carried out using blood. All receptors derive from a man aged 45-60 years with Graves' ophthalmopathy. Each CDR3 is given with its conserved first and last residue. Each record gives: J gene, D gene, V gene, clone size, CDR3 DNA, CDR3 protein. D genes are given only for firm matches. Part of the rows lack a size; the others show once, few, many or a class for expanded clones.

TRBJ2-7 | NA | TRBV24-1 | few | TGTGCCACCAGTGATCCAACAGGGTACGAGCAGTACTTC | CATSDPTGYEQYF
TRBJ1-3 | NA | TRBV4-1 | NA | TGCGCCAGCAGCCAACTTATAGGAAACACCATATATTTT | CASSQLIGNTIYF
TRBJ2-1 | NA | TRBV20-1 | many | TGCAGTGCTAGAGTGCCCACTAGGCTTGAGCAGTTCTTC | CSARVPTRLEQFF
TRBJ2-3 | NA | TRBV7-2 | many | TGTGCCAGCTCATCTGCAGGGACAGATACGCAGTATTTT | CASSSAGTDTQYF
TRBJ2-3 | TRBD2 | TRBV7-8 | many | TGCAGCACAGCGGGGACCCGCACAGATACGCAGTATTTT | CSTAGTRTDTQYF
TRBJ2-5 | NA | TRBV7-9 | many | TGTGCCAGCAGCCCCAGGGGATCAGAGACCCAGTACTTC | CASSPRGSETQYF
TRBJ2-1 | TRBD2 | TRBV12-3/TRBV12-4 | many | TGTGCCAGCATCGTGGGACTAGCGGGCAGCTCCTACAATGAGCAGTTCTTC | CASIVGLAGSSYNEQFF
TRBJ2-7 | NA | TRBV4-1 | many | TGCGCCAGCAGCCAAGATTCGAGAGGTTTATCCTACGAGCAGTACTTC | CASSQDSRGLSYEQYF
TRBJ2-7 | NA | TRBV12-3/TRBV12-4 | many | TGTGCCAGCAGTTTGGCTGTGAACTACGAGCAGTACTTC | CASSLAVNYEQYF
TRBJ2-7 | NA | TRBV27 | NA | TGTGCCAGCAGTTTCGGACTACTGAGCTCCTACGAGCAGTACTTC | CASSFGLLSSYEQYF
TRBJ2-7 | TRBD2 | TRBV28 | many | TGTGCCAGCGGGGGACTAGCGGGGCTCTACGAGCAGTACTTC | CASGGLAGLYEQYF
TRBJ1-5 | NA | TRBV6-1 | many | TGTGCCAGCAGTGAATTGGTGATAAATCAGCCCCAGCATTTT | CASSELVINQPQHF
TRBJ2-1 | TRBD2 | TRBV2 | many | TGTGCCAGCAGTCGGGAGACTAGCGGGAGAGGCAATGAGCAGTTCTTC | CASSRETSGRGNEQFF
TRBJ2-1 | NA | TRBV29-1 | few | TGCGGTGCTGTCAGTGACAATGAGCAGTTCTTC | CGAVSDNEQFF
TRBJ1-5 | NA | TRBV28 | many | TGTGCCAGCAGTTCGACGGGGGGAAGCAATCAGCCCCAGCATTTT | CASSSTGGSNQPQHF
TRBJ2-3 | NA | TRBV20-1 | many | TGCAGTGCGGAAGCAGGTGGCACAGATACGCAGTATTTT | CSAEAGGTDTQYF
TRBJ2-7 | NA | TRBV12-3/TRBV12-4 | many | TGTGCCAGCAGTTTAAGTCAGGGGAGCTCCTACGAGCAGTACTTC | CASSLSQGSSYEQYF
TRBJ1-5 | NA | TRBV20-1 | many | TGCAGTGCTAATCTACAGAGAAATCAGCCCCAGCATTTT | CSANLQRNQPQHF
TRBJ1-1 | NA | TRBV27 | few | TGTGCCAGCAGTTGGGGGGGGCGGACTGAAGCTTTCTTT | CASSWGGRTEAFF
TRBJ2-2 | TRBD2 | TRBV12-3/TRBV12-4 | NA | TGTGCCAGCAGTTTAGCGGGGACTAGCGGGGGACGTACCGGGGAGCTGTTTTTT | CASSLAGTSGGRTGELFF
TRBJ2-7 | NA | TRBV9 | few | TGTGCCAGCAGCGTTCGGGTAGGCTCCTACGAGCAGTACTTC | CASSVRVGSYEQYF
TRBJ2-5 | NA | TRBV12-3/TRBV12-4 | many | TGTGCCAGCACCCCCAAGGAGGCGGATCGTTATACCCAGTACTTC | CASTPKEADRYTQYF
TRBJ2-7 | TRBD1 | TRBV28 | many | TGTGCCAGCAGTCAGGGACAGCCACCTAGGGAGCAGTACTTC | CASSQGQPPREQYF
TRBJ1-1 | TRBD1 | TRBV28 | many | TGTGCCAGCATCCAACAGGGGTCCCCTGAAGCTTTCTTT | CASIQQGSPEAFF
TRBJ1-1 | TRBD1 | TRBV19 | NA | TGTGCCAGTGAGGGACAGGGGGCGAGAGACACTGAAGCTTTCTTT | CASEGQGARDTEAFF